A single sample gave rise to the 17 T cell receptor beta chains below, sequenced in a study of blood T cells in healthy people across ages. For the second PCR, which ran for 7 to 11 cycles, a sample-barcoded 5' primer and a J-beta primer mix were used. One entry per CDR3 protein results from TCRdb running MiXCR on the 5' RACE reads. This table holds 1,300,000 or so distinct CDR3 sequences, approximately 59% found once. What was sequenced was blood. The receptor source for this set is a young man in good health.

The table lists this clonotype with a count of one. This chain uses TRBV15 with TRBJ2-1; D unclear. CDR3 length: 12 residues. The ends were cut back, 6 bases at V and 7 bases at J, with 10 bases in the middle. The germline V gene encodes CDR1 LNHNV and CDR2 YYDKDF (reference sequence). This CDR3 is CATRGMGNEQFF. DNA for the CDR3: TGTGCCACCAGAGGGATGGGGAATGAGCAGTTCTTC. The full variable domain, in which reference TRBV15 and TRBJ2-1 provide the parts outside the CDR3, is DAMVIQNPRYQVTQFGKPVTLSCSQTLNHNVMYWYQQKSSQAPKLLFHYYDKDFNNEADTPDNFQSRRPNTSFCFLDIRSPGLGDTAMYLCATRGMGNEQFFGPGTRLTVL.

The chain uses TRBV4-3 and TRBJ1-5, with unresolved D. CDR3 size: 14 residues. The V gene's germline CDR1 is LGHNA and CDR2 YSLEER. V was pared by 0 bases and J by 1 base, with 4 bases between. The CDR3 sequence: CASSQDLSNQPQHF. The CDR3, as DNA: TGCGCCAGCAGCCAAGATCTCAGCAATCAGCCCCAGCATTTT.

Turning to this clonotype: One end of the junction fails to match germline, which may point to a read error. This chain uses TRBV6-6 with TRBJ1-1; D is unclear. CDR1 is MNHNY and CDR2 is SVGAGI in the germline V gene (reference sequence). This CDR3 contains 15 residues. The DNA for the CDR3 is TGTGCCAGCAGTTACTCACGGGGAAAGAACCCTGAAGCTTTCTTT. Translating it yields CASSYSRGKNPEAFF.

The chain links TRBV4-1 to TRBJ2-5, with 8 nucleotides matching TRBD1. CDR3 size: 16 residues. After removal of 2 bases from V and 5 bases from J, the junction contained 10 bases not matched to a gene. The V gene's germline CDR1 is MGHRA and CDR2 YSYEKL. The CDR3, as DNA: TGCGCCAGCAGCCAAAGGAATTCAGGGGGCCAGGAGACCCAGTACTTC. It encodes CASSQRNSGGQETQYF.

V is TRBV6-1 and J is TRBJ1-5; tentative D call: TRBD1 (6 bases). Germline V gene lookup returns CDR1 MNHNS and CDR2 SASEGT. The ends were cut back, 4 bases at V and 0 bases at J, with 28 bases in the middle. The CDR3 is made up of 21 amino acids. The CDR3 loop reads CASSARTAEPLPTYSNQPQHF. The CDR3 coding sequence is TGTGCCAGCAGTGCGCGGACAGCCGAACCGCTCCCTACCTATAGCAATCAGCCCCAGCATTTT.

V usage is TRBV29-1 and J usage is TRBJ2-7; possible D gene TRBD1, 6 bases. V gave up 4 bases and J gave up 2 bases, with 12 bases separating them. Germline-derived CDR1 and CDR2 are SQVTM and ANQGSEA. This CDR3 contains 13 residues. CDR3 nucleotides: TGCAGCGTTGGGACAGCTTCTACCTACGAGCAGTACTTC. Protein sequence: CSVGTASTYEQYF.

The chain is built from TRBV7-9 and TRBJ1-2; D is unresolved. V was shortened by 5 bases and J by 4 bases, with 17 bases between the two germline ends. The CDR3 is 15 residues long. Germline values: CDR1 SEHNR, CDR2 FQNEAQ (reference sequence). CDR3 sequence reads: CASSPRVGRVYGYTF. CDR3 bases: TGTGCCAGCAGCCCCCGGGTCGGGAGGGTCTATGGCTACACCTTC. Filled out from reference TRBV7-9 and TRBJ1-2, the complete variable domain reads DTGVSQNPRHKITKRGQNVTFRCDPISEHNRLYWYRQTLGQGPEFLTYFQNEAQLEKSRLLSDRFSAERPKGSFSTLEIQRTEQGDSAMYLCASSPRVGRVYGYTFGSGTRLTVV.

This clonotype was found a few times. The genes are TRBV29-1 and TRBJ2-1, with D uncertain. There are 10 residues in the CDR3. The V gene lost 0 bases and the J gene lost 8 bases, with 2 bases spanning the gap. Germline-derived CDR1 and CDR2 are SQVTM and ANQGSEA. The CDR3 DNA reads TGCAGCGTTGAAGACGATGAGCAGTTCTTC. Protein sequence: CSVEDDEQFF.

Note on this clonotype: The junction does not match germline at one end; this may be a read error. This chain links TRBV5-1 with TRBJ2-1, with D uncertain. The V gene's germline CDR1 is SGHRS and CDR2 YFSETQ. The CDR3 has 13 residues. CDR3 DNA: TGCACCAGCAGCTCCCCATCCCCGCTTGAGCAGTTCTTC. Translation gives CTSSSPSPLEQFF.

The CDR3 DNA is TGCAGTTCCAGAGGTCGGGGTTCTAACTATGGCTACACCTTC. This gives the protein CSSRGRGSNYGYTF. The chain has TRBV20-1 and TRBJ1-2; D unclear. Germline loops: CDR1 DFQATT, CDR2 SNEGSKA (reference sequence). Between the trimmed V and J ends, which lost 8 bases and 0 bases, there was a span of 16 bases. This CDR3 is built from 14 residues.

The chain employs TRBV6-5 and TRBJ1-2; perhaps TRBD1 as D (5 bases). Trimming removed 11 bases at V and 4 bases at J, with 14 bases between. The CDR3 is made up of 12 amino acids. Germline V gene data show CDR1 as MNHEY and CDR2 as SVGAGI. The CDR3 reads CACQDRLYGYTF. CDR3 in DNA: TGTGCCTGCCAAGACAGACTCTATGGCTACACCTTC.

V is TRBV20-1 and J is TRBJ2-1; the D gene is possibly TRBD2 (7 bases). Per the germline V gene, CDR1 is DFQATT and CDR2 is SNEGSKA (reference sequence). Between the trimmed V and J ends, which lost 0 bases and 4 bases, there was a span of 16 bases. CDR3 size: 16 residues. The CDR3 spells CSARDPVGGGYNEQFF. The CDR3 nucleotides read TGCAGTGCTAGAGATCCAGTGGGAGGGGGTTACAATGAGCAGTTCTTC.

The CDR3 nucleotides are TGCAGTGCCAAGGACGGGCATTTACGGGGCTACACCTTC. Its protein product is CSAKDGHLRGYTF. This chain joins TRBV20-1 and TRBJ1-2; the D is unclear. The CDR3 is made up of 13 amino acids. Deletions cut 6 bases from V and 8 bases from J, with 19 bases between. CDR1 is DFQATT, CDR2 SNEGSKA, per germline (reference sequence).

This clonotype came up a few times. J is TRBJ1-5 and V is TRBV12-3 or TRBV12-4; D is unresolved. V was shortened by 10 bases and J by 4 bases, with 14 bases between the two germline ends. The CDR3 consists of 13 residues. The CDR3 region has the DNA TGTGCCACCCAGCCAGATGAGAATCAGCCCCAGCATTTT. Translation: CATQPDENQPQHF.

The chain recombines TRBV14 with TRBJ2-2, with TRBD1 identical over 8 bases. The CDR3 covers 13 residues. CDR1 is SGHDN and CDR2 is FVKESK in the germline V gene. The trim removed 9 bases at V and 2 bases at J, leaving 2 bases unmatched. The CDR3 protein is CARDRDNTGELFF. The CDR3 bases are TGTGCCAGGGACAGGGATAACACCGGGGAGCTGTTTTTT.

The rearrangement links TRBV6-2 or TRBV6-3 to TRBJ2-5, with D perhaps TRBD1 (5 bases). There are 14 residues in the CDR3. The V gene lost 6 bases and the J gene lost 4 bases, with 15 bases spanning the gap. Per the germline V gene, CDR1 is MNHEY and CDR2 is SVGEGT. This CDR3 reads CASRQPGSRETQYF. CDR3 bases: TGTGCCAGCAGACAGCCAGGGTCCAGAGAGACCCAGTACTTC.

This sequence joins TRBV11-2 and TRBJ1-1; 11 nucleotides match TRBD1. The trim removed 5 bases at V and 3 bases at J, leaving 8 bases unmatched. The germline gives CDR1 SGHAT, CDR2 FQNNGV. The CDR3 runs 16 residues. Here the CDR3 DNA reads TGTGCCAGCAGCCCAAGGGACAGGGGGATGGACACTGAAGCTTTCTTT. This sequence encodes CASSPRDRGMDTEAFF.